A single sample gave rise to the 15 T cell receptor beta chains below, sequenced in a study of lymphopenia after photon versus proton radiotherapy. The data were produced by immunoSEQ multiplex PCR, yet TCRdb's version contains in-frame clones alone and is incomplete. The data show roughly 53,000 clones, with around 80% seen just once and about 29% held by the top ten. Sequences were derived from peripheral blood, sampled from a patient treated with photon-based radiotherapy. The receptor source for this set is a man aged 45-60 years with gastric cancer.

V usage is TRBV5-8 and J usage is TRBJ1-5; 8 bases fit TRBD1. The CDR3 spans 15 residues. CDR1 and CDR2 from the germline V gene are SGHTS and YDEGEE. V trimming: 4 bases; J trimming: 5 bases; junction bases outside the gene matches: 8. CDR3 in amino acids: CASSPWTGSDQPQHF. DNA for the CDR3: TGTGCCAGCAGCCCCTGGACAGGGTCCGATCAGCCCCAGCATTTT. Drawing the rest from reference TRBV5-8 and TRBJ1-5, the complete variable domain is EAGVTQSPTHLIKTRGQQATLRCSPISGHTSVYWYQQALGLGLQFLLWYDEGEERNRGNFPPRFSGRQFPNYSSELNVNALELEDSALYLCASSPWTGSDQPQHFGDGTRLSIL.

The V and J genes are TRBV28 and TRBJ2-7, with 7 nucleotides matching TRBD1. V lost 7 bases to trimming and J lost 1 base; unmatched junction nucleotides: 10. The CDR3 runs to 15 residues. Germline V gives CDR1 MDHEN, CDR2 SYDVKM. The CDR3, as DNA: TGTGCCAGCACCATCGACAGGGCCCATTCCTACGAGCAGTACTTC. Translation gives CASTIDRAHSYEQYF. The full variable domain, rest sourced from reference TRBV28 and TRBJ2-7, is DVKVTQSSRYLVKRTGEKVFLECVQDMDHENMFWYRQDPGLGLRLIYFSYDVKMKEKGDIPEGYSVSREKKERFSLILESASTNQTSMYLCASTIDRAHSYEQYFGPGTRLTVT.

The chain is built from TRBV19 and TRBJ2-7; D is possibly TRBD1 (5 bases). Germline-derived CDR1 and CDR2 are LNHDA and SQIVND (reference sequence). This CDR3 region has 16 residues. V was trimmed by 4 bases and J by 0 bases, leaving 16 bases between them. CDR3 residues: CASSKWQGQASYEQYF. CDR3 nucleotides: TGTGCCAGTAGTAAATGGCAAGGACAAGCCTCCTACGAGCAGTACTTC. Full variable domain (remainder filled in from reference TRBV19 and TRBJ2-7): DGGITQSPKYLFRKEGQNVTLSCEQNLNHDAMYWYRQDPGQGLRLIYYSQIVNDFQKGDIAEGYSVSREKKESFPLTVTSAQKNPTAFYLCASSKWQGQASYEQYFGPGTRLTVT.

Remarks on this clone: Other DNA sequences in this sample translate to the same CDR3. V and J are TRBV5-4 and TRBJ2-5; weak D call: TRBD2 (6 bases). V was cut by 0 bases and J by 5 bases, with 8 bases left in between. CDR3 length: 13 residues. Germline CDR1 SGHNT, CDR2 YYREEE (reference sequence). The CDR3 nucleotides are TGTGCCAGCAGCTTGGGTAGCGGCGAGACCCAGTACTTC. This gives the protein CASSLGSGETQYF. The whole variable domain, remainder taken from reference TRBV5-4 and TRBJ2-5, is ETGVTQSPTHLIKTRGQQVTLRCSSQSGHNTVSWYQQALGQGPQFIFQYYREEENGRGNFPPRFSGLQFPNYSSELNVNALELDDSALYLCASSLGSGETQYFGPGTRLLVL.

This sequence joins TRBV29-1 and TRBJ1-2, with D tentatively TRBD1 (5 bases). The CDR3 consists of 14 residues. Trimming stripped 6 bases from V and 2 bases from J, with 16 bases between. CDR1 is SQVTM and CDR2 is ANQGSEA in the germline V gene. Here the CDR3 DNA reads TGCAGCGTGGTTGGGGCGGGCAGCAACTATGGCTACACCTTC. Translating it yields CSVVGAGSNYGYTF.

The V gene is TRBV5-4, the J gene TRBJ2-5, with 8 bases matching TRBD1. The germline V gene has CDR1 SGHNT and CDR2 YYREEE (reference sequence). CDR3 length: 15 residues. After removal of 2 bases from V and 5 bases from J, the junction contained 8 bases not matched to a gene. The CDR3 nucleotides are TGTGCCAGCAGCTTTCGGACAGGGCAGGGGGAGACCCAGTACTTC. Its translation: CASSFRTGQGETQYF.

The chain has TRBV6-4 and TRBJ2-7, with 9 bases fitting TRBD1. The germline gives CDR1 MRHNA, CDR2 SNTAGT. The CDR3 length is 18 residues. V was clipped by 3 bases and J by 7 bases; unmatched bases: 19. The CDR3 sequence is CASSEAYRDRETGKEQYF. The CDR3, as DNA: TGTGCCAGCAGTGAAGCCTACCGGGACAGGGAGACAGGTAAGGAGCAGTACTTC.

Here the CDR3 reads CASSLLTDSAGYNEQFF. DNA for the CDR3: TGCGCCAGCAGCCTCCTGACCGACTCCGCGGGCTACAATGAGCAGTTCTTC. V and J are TRBV4-1 and TRBJ2-1; D perhaps matches TRBD2 (5 bases). The germline V and J ends were trimmed by 4 bases and 3 bases, with 19 bases remaining between them. The CDR3 contains 17 residues. CDR1 and CDR2 from the germline V gene are MGHRA and YSYEKL.

There are many counts of this clone. V and J are TRBV15 and TRBJ2-1; 8 nucleotides line up with TRBD2. This CDR3 has 16 residues. V dropped 8 bases and J dropped 1; count of bases not matched to a gene: 10. CDR1 and CDR2 from the germline V gene are LNHNV and YYDKDF (reference sequence). CDR3 DNA: TGTGCCACCGGGTCCGAGCGGGAGACGTCCTACAATGAGCAGTTCTTC. This gives the protein CATGSERETSYNEQFF.

In its sample, this clone was seen a few times. This chain links TRBV2 with TRBJ2-7, with TRBD2 matching over 7 bases. The CDR3 runs 14 residues. The V gene's germline CDR1 is SNHLY and CDR2 FYNNEI. Unmatched junction bases numbered 9, after V lost 6 bases and J lost 4 bases. The CDR3 loop is CASSPVSGVYEQYF. In nucleotides, the CDR3 is TGTGCCAGCAGCCCGGTCAGCGGGGTTTACGAGCAGTACTTC.

The V gene is TRBV7-2, the J gene TRBJ2-5; D is ambiguous. The CDR3 loop spans 15 amino acids. Germline V lookup: CDR1 SGHTA, CDR2 FQGNSA. Trimming pared 5 bases from V and 9 bases from J, leaving 22 bases between. The CDR3 spells CASSPSATPRSAQYF. The CDR3 DNA sequence: TGTGCCAGCAGCCCCTCGGCGACCCCCCGGTCGGCCCAGTACTTC.

V and J are TRBV7-2 and TRBJ2-3; 9 bases align to TRBD2. Looked up from germline, CDR1 is SGHTA and CDR2 is FQGNSA. The V gene end was trimmed by 4 bases and the J gene end by 5 bases; junction bases not matched to a gene: 7. The CDR3 is made up of 15 amino acids. The CDR3, as DNA: TGTGCCAGCAGCTCTCTTCTAGCGGGGAAAGATACGCAGTATTTT. Translated, it gives CASSSLLAGKDTQYF.

The V call is TRBV7-6, the J call TRBJ2-7, with unresolved D. The CDR3 totals 15 residues. The V gene's germline CDR1 is SGHVS and CDR2 FNYEAQ. V gave up 0 bases and J gave up 0 bases, with 9 bases separating them. CDR3 sequence reads: CASSLALGFSYEQYF. The CDR3 DNA sequence: TGTGCCAGCAGCTTAGCACTGGGCTTCTCCTACGAGCAGTACTTC. The variable domain in full, completed from reference TRBV7-6 and TRBJ2-7, reads GAGVSQSPRYKVTKRGQDVALRCDPISGHVSLYWYRQALGQGPEFLTYFNYEAQQDKSGLPNDRFSAERPEGSISTLTIQRTEQRDSAMYRCASSLALGFSYEQYFGPGTRLTVT.

This clone was seen once. J is TRBJ2-2 and V is TRBV5-1, with 8 bases that match TRBD1. The CDR3 sequence is 14 residues long. With 7 bases clipped from V and 7 bases from J, the junction kept 9 bases outside the gene matches. CDR1 SGHRS and CDR2 YFSETQ come from the germline V gene. The CDR3 protein is CASHYGQGGGELFF. The CDR3 nucleotides read TGCGCCAGCCATTACGGACAGGGCGGCGGGGAGCTGTTTTTT.

CDR3 sequence: CASSPLTSGYYNEQFF. The CDR3 region has the DNA TGTGCCAGCAGCCCCCTGACTAGCGGGTATTACAATGAGCAGTTCTTC. This sequence joins TRBV5-8 and TRBJ2-1; 10 bases match TRBD2. Germline CDR1 is SGHTS and CDR2 is YDEGEE. The junction had 8 bases not matched to a gene; V was cut back by 4 bases and J by 4 bases. This CDR3 comprises 16 residues. Using reference TRBV5-8 and TRBJ2-1 for the parts outside the CDR3, the full variable domain is EAGVTQSPTHLIKTRGQQATLRCSPISGHTSVYWYQQALGLGLQFLLWYDEGEERNRGNFPPRFSGRQFPNYSSELNVNALELEDSALYLCASSPLTSGYYNEQFFGPGTRLTVL.